This T cell receptor beta chain was recovered during a study of human T cells and chemical hapten exposure. The wider study: The sensitizing agent was 2% DPC, placed on about 2 cm by about 2 cm of upper inner arm skin. The patch tests put 0.01% DPC on the skin of the upper back and were read 6 days later.

Broader study findings: Following DPC sensitization, TCRs present above 1 in 1000 frequency showed no change. Higher patch test scores went with higher counts of PT1 expanded TCRs.

V lost 3 bases and J 2 bases, leaving 7 bases between the germline ends. The CDR3 sequence is 13 residues long. Looked up from germline, CDR1 is MNHEY and CDR2 is SMNVEV (reference sequence). TCRdb called the RACE reads again in MiXCR, with one record for every CDR3 protein. Among some 79,000 distinct CDR3 sequences listed, over 9.5% were seen once. This clonotype is categorized as medium-sized. Its specificity is not known. This sample's time point: patch test 2, 6 weeks after DPC sensitization. Treatment reported: therapeutic diphenylcyclopropenone sensitization with weekly scalp DPC. The sequencing used whole blood, collected in connection with sensitization to the hapten diphenylcyclopropenone (DPC). This sequence originates from a woman in her 50s with alopecia areata. Some clones in this sample may be carry-over from other donors' samples. The V call is TRBV27, the J call TRBJ1-1; D is possibly TRBD1 (5 bases). CDR3 residues: CASSLGRNTEAFF. The DNA of the CDR3 is TGTGCCAGCAGTTTGGGACGTAACACTGAAGCTTTCTTT.